This T cell receptor (beta chain) was identified in a study of cytomegalovirus exposure and HLA in healthy donors (dated by TCRdb to between 2016 and 2019). Background for the entire study: In an earlier analysis of 587 of the donors, 276 Gb of sequence data and 117 million unique TCR beta sequences from roughly 190 million T cells were reported. About 300 gigabases of sequencing data and around 87 million unique TCR sequences were included in an early release covering roughly 700 HLA-typed donors. Of the 300 to 400 genotyped donors, 65% to 90% fell in the genetic ancestry cluster associated with self-reported Caucasian donors. The study aimed to test whether signatures of past pathogen exposure could be identified by cataloging public T cell receptors. The T cell repertoires of some 670 subjects were profiled by immunosequencing and related to cytomegalovirus serostatus. A separate validation cohort of 100 to 150 different subjects was used in addition to the roughly 670-subject first cohort. To predict cytomegalovirus infection status, the study combined high-throughput TCR immunosequencing, statistical association of individual TCRs with disease status, and machine learning. To study patterns of TCR occurrence, a later analysis re-analyzed previously published TCR beta repertoires from 666 donors and added high-resolution HLA genotyping. The later analysis used no new phenotypic data to find candidate immune exposures, relying instead on TCR beta sequences and their occurrence across donors. To decide whether each TCR beta V gene segment behaved as functional or pseudogenic, an earlier analysis of fewer than 750 of the donors relied on high-throughput TCR beta sequencing. Donor age, sex, ethnicity and CMV serostatus were compiled together with the repertoire data. A later genetic analysis used genome-wide SNP genotypes for about 60% of the roughly 700 donors, treating that subset as a discovery cohort. Every repertoire in the discovery cohort had been generated on one and the same sequencing platform. Class I and class II HLA loci were covered by the typing at four-digit resolution. The number of typed donors differed by locus: about 629-640 for A, B, C, DRB1 and DQB1; 500 to 550 for DQA1; approximately 600 for DPA1; and approximately 450 for DPB1. Because of strong linkage in the cohort, a handful of DR-DQ haplotypes were treated as single units for association and clustering. On average, 235,054 unique TCR beta nucleotide sequences were sequenced per donor among a few hundred genotyped donors of the cohort, with 15% to 20% of those sequences being non-productive. The paper's findings and limits, for the study overall: The study listed over 150 TCR beta chains as associated with cytomegalovirus. Some IMGT-functional V segments, including TRBV6-2 and TRBV6-3, could not be distinguished by the 87-base-pair reads and were therefore excluded. Because HLA typing was unavailable for some donors at each locus, only the typed subset was used in association tests. Several of the top co-occurrence clusters appeared to be linked to parvovirus B19, influenza, CMV and Epstein-Barr virus, according to a later analysis. In a later analysis, the rate of TCR association differed among HLA loci, with DRB1 alleles having the most associated TCRs and HLA-C alleles having the fewest. While some public TCRs were present in many individuals, most TCR sequences turned up only very rarely across donors. V-gene and J-gene trimming of TCR beta chains was associated with a missense DCLRE1C variant in a later genetic analysis, and the association was replicated in an independent cohort. According to a later genetic analysis, donors in an Asian-associated ancestry cluster had fewer N-insertions in productive TCRs than the approximately 700-donor mean. The classifier was reported to diagnose cytomegalovirus status with high specificity and sensitivity in both the original cohort and the validation cohort. A further reported finding was that TCR beta sequences accurately predicted the HLA-A and HLA-B alleles for most subjects in the first cohort. A later analysis associated about 17,000 TCR beta sequences with specific HLA alleles at a false discovery rate of 0.05. Presence/absence analyses assumed roughly uniform sequencing depth across donors, an assumption that may not hold. According to the authors, the approach could potentially be generalized to other disease states and immunological phenotypes. When HLA alleles, especially DR and DQ, strongly co-occurred, attributing TCR associations to individual alleles was difficult. Correlated functional status among segregating V segments might be attributable to linkage disequilibrium, but an unknown experimental factor could not be ruled out. The only immune exposure information available for the cohort was CMV serostatus. The sequencing pipeline was judged likely to have produced a cluster of highly shared sequence variants as a technical artifact. An earlier analysis of approximately 600 of the donors showed that most TCR beta V segments appeared in productive rearrangements either about 87% or about 30% of the time, which broadly matched IMGT annotations. The earlier analysis of 450 to 700 of the donors excluded roughly 16 rarely observed V segments, including chromosome 9 orphons, because counts were too low. A few of the identified cytomegalovirus-associated TCR beta chains were confirmed in vitro to be specific for cytomegalovirus antigens. In a later analysis, most CMV-associated TCR beta chains were found to appear HLA-restricted, with HLA associations seemingly driven largely by CMV exposure. The cohort was sequenced for TCR beta chains only, and without alpha or paired-chain data the features that could be detected were limited. Compared with equally common non-associated chains, HLA-associated TCR beta chains in a later analysis were more clonally expanded and had lower generation probabilities.

To prepare the library, the immunoSEQ multiplex PCR assay was applied. The multiplex PCR relied on a mix of 60 forward primers for TCR Vbeta segments and 13 reverse primers for TCR Jbeta segments. The CDR3 region of rearranged TCR beta genes was amplified from genomic DNA by a multiplex PCR assay. The amplified TCR beta libraries were sequenced on the Illumina HiSeq System as 87-base-pair reads. The original pipeline was this. A later analysis tallied 80 million to 95 million unique TCR beta chains across the 660 or so repertoires, and approximately 9.9 million of those chains were shared by two or more donors. To remove PCR and sequencing errors, raw reads were error-corrected and collapsed into unique sequences using a nearest-neighbor algorithm that merged closely related sequences. CDR3 sequences were aligned to IMGT reference sequences to assign V, D and J gene segments. For a sequence to be retained, a match of at least six nucleotides was required to both a V gene segment and a J gene segment. A rearrangement counted as productive if the CDR3 had no stop codons and remained in frame with V and J, and every other rearrangement counted as non-productive. CDR3 was defined according to IMGT convention as the region running from the second conserved V-encoded cysteine to the conserved J-encoded phenylalanine. The earlier analysis of 587 of the donors excluded sequences that lacked an unambiguous match to a single V gene segment. An earlier analysis of several hundred of the donors called V segments functional above 56.7% productive rearrangements and segregating when the between-donor standard deviation exceeded 5%. To diagnose cytomegalovirus status from the catalog of TCR beta chain sequences, a statistical classification framework was built. A later analysis assigned V and J genes by comparing TCR nucleotide sequences with IMGT/GENE-DB human TR gene sequences. A later analysis assigned CDR3 sequences and most-parsimonious VDJ recombination scenarios with the TCRdist pipeline. In a later analysis, each TCR beta chain was defined by its CDR3 amino acid sequence together with its V-gene family, and reads lacking a unique V-gene family were excluded. In a later analysis, 500 to 700 highly shared, low-generation-probability nucleotide sequences were removed to address suspected cross-contamination and a sequencing artifact. In a later analysis, a clonal expansion index was calculated for each public chain from normalized within-repertoire ranks of inferred template counts. In a later analysis, generation probabilities were computed with a VDJ recombination model fitted to out-of-frame rearrangements, and the resulting probabilities were checked against IGoR. In a later analysis, hypergeometric tests were used to score TCR-TCR, TCR-HLA and TCR-CMV co-occurrence, with a repertoire-size bias correction applied to TCR pairs. A later analysis estimated false discovery rates by permuting HLA or CMV assignments 20 times. A later analysis grouped co-occurring TCRs with DBSCAN, adding TCRdist sequence similarity when clustering within HLA-allele-positive subsets. Repertoires with fewer than 30,000 or more than 120,000 public chains, plus five repertoires with anomalous nucleotide sharing, were excluded from co-occurrence clustering. Not all clones reach the TCRdb copy of this immuneACCESS table, which keeps in-frame sequences only. Checked studies attribute under half of the gap to unresolved V genes and leave the rest unexplained. V and J calls and clone size come straight from that table; D and trimming were deduced from the DNA. The sample table shows 150,000 to 200,000 clones, and roughly three quarters are seen once. The top ten hold about 12% of the sample.

The cohort comprised approximately 700 healthy bone marrow donors. All cohort members were sampled while nominally healthy, although unrecorded immune exposures were likely present. The donor was CMV seropositive and was included in the group of 250 to 300 seropositive cohort members. A peripheral blood sample was provided by each donor, and peripheral blood mononuclear cells were used for TCR beta sequencing. The Qiagen DNeasy Blood Extraction Kit was used to extract genomic DNA from the blood cell samples. A word on this clone: The clone's antigen remains unknown. No much larger clone exists at a distance of one base, and base qualities are not known.

Trimming takes 1 base from V and 8 bases from J, and the germline ends sit 12 bases apart. The CDR3 covers 13 residues, taking in both the cysteine and the phenylalanine. The sequence is cut down to CDR3 DNA, 39 bases in frame from base 1. Looking up the germline V gene yields CDR1 SGHRS and CDR2 YFSETQ. The source is a woman in her forties or fifties in good health and CMV-seropositive. The sequenced sample was PBMCs. The chain joins TRBV5-1 to TRBJ1-2; TRBD1 could be the D gene, as 5 bases match. The nucleotides read TGCGCCAGCAGCTTGAGTGACAGTAGGGGCTACACCTTC. The translation is CASSLSDSRGYTF.